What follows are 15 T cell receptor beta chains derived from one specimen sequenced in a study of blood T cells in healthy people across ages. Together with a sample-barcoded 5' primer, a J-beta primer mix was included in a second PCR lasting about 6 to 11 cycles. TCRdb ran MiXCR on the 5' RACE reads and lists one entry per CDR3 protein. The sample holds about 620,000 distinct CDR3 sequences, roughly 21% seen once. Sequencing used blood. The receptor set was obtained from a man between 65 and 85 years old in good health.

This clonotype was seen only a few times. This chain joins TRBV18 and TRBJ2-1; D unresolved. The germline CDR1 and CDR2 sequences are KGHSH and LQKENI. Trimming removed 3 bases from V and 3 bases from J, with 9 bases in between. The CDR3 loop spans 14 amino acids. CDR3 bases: TGTGCCAGCTCACCCCAGACGGGCTACAATGAGCAGTTCTTC. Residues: CASSPQTGYNEQFF. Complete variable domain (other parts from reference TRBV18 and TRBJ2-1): NAGVMQNPRHLVRRRGQEARLRCSPMKGHSHVYWYRQLPEEGLKFMVYLQKENIIDESGMPKERFSAEFPKEGPSILRIQQVVRGDSAAYFCASSPQTGYNEQFFGPGTRLTVL.

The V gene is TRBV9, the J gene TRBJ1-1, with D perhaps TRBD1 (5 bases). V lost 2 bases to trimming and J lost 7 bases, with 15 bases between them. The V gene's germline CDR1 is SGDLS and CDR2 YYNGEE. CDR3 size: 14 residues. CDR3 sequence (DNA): TGTGCCAGCAGCGTGGCCGGGACTGCGGGTGAAGCTTTCTTT. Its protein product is CASSVAGTAGEAFF.

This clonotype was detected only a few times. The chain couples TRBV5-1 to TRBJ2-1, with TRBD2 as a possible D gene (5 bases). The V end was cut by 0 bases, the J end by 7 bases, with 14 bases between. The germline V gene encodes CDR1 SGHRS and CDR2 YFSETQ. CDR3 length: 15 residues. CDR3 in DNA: TGCGCCAGCAGCTTGGTGGACTCGGAATTAAATGAGCAGTTCTTC. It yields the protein CASSLVDSELNEQFF.

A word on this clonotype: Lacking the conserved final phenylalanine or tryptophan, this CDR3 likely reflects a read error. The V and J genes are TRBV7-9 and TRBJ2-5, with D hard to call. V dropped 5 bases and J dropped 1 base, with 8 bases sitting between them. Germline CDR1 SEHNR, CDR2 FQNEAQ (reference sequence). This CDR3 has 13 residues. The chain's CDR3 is CASSPRRQETQYL. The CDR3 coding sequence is TGTGCCAGCAGCCCACGGCGCCAAGAGACCCAGTACCTC.

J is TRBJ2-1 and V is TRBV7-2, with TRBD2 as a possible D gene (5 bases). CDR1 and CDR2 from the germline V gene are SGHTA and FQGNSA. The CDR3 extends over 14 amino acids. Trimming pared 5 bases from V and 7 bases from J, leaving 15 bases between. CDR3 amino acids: CASSLRASTNEQFF. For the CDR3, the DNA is TGTGCCAGCAGCCTTAGGGCTAGCACGAATGAGCAGTTCTTC.

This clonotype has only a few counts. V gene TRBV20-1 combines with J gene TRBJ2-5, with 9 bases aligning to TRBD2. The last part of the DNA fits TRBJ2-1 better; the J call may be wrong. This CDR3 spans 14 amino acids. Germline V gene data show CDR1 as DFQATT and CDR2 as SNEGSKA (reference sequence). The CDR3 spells CSARDLSGSNEQFF. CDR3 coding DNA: TGCAGTGCTAGAGATCTTAGCGGGAGTAATGAGCAGTTCTTC.

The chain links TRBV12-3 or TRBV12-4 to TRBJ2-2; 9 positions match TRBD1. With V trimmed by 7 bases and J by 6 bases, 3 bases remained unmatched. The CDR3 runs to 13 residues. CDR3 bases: TGTGCCAGCAACACAGGGGGCCCCGGGGAGCTGTTTTTT. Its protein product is CASNTGGPGELFF.

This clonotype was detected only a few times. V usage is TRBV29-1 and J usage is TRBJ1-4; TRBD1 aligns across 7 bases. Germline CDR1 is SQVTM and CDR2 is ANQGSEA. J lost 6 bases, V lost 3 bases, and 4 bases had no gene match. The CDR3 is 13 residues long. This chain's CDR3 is CSVDTGADEKLFF. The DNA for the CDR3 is TGCAGCGTTGATACAGGGGCGGATGAAAAACTGTTTTTT.

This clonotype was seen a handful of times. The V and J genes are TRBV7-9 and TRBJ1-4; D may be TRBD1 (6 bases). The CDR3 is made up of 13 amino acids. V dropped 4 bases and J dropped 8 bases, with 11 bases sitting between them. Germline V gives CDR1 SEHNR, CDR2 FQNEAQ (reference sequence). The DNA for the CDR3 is TGTGCCAGCAGCTCACACGACAGGGAAAAACTGTTTTTT. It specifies CASSSHDREKLFF.

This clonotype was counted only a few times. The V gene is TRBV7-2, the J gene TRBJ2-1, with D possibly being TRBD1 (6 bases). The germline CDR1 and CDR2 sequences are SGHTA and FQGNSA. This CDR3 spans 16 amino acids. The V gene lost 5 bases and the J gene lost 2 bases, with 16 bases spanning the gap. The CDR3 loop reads CASSPPNRVPYNEQFF. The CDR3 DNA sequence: TGTGCCAGCAGCCCCCCCAACAGGGTCCCCTACAATGAGCAGTTCTTC.

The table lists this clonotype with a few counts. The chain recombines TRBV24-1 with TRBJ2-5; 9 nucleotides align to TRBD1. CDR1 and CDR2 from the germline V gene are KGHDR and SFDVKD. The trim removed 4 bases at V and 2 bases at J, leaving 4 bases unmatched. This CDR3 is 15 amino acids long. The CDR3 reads CATSDPGTGQETQYF. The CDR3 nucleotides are TGTGCCACCAGTGACCCCGGGACAGGGCAAGAGACCCAGTACTTC.

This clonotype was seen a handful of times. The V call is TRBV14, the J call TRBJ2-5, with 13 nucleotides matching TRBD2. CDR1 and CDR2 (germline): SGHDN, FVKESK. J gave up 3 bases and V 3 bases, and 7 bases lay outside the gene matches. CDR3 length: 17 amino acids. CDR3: CASSHLGLAGREETQYF. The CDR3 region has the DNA TGTGCCAGCAGCCACCTGGGACTAGCGGGACGGGAAGAGACCCAGTACTTC. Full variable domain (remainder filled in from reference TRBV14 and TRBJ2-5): EAGVTQFPSHSVIEKGQTVTLRCDPISGHDNLYWYRRVMGKEIKFLLHFVKESKQDESGMPNNRFLAERTGGTYSTLKVQPAELEDSGVYFCASSHLGLAGREETQYFGPGTRLLVL.

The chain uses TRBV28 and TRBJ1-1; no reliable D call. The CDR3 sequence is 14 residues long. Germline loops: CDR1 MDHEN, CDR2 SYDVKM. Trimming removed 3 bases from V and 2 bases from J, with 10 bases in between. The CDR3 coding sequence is TGTGCCAGCAGTTTCCGACTTCCAAACACTGAAGCTTTCTTT. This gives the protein CASSFRLPNTEAFF.

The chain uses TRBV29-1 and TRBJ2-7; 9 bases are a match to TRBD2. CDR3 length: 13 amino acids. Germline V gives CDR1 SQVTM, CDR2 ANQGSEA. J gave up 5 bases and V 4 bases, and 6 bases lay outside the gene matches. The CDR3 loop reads CSVGSGGPDEQYF. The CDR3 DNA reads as TGCAGCGTTGGAAGCGGGGGGCCGGACGAGCAGTACTTC.

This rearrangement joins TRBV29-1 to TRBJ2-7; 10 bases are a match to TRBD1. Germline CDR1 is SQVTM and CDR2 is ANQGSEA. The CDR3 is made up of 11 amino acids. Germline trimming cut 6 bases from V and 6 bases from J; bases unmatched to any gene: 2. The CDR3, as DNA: TGCAGCGTCGGGACAGGGGCCGAGCAGTACTTC. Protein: CSVGTGAEQYF.